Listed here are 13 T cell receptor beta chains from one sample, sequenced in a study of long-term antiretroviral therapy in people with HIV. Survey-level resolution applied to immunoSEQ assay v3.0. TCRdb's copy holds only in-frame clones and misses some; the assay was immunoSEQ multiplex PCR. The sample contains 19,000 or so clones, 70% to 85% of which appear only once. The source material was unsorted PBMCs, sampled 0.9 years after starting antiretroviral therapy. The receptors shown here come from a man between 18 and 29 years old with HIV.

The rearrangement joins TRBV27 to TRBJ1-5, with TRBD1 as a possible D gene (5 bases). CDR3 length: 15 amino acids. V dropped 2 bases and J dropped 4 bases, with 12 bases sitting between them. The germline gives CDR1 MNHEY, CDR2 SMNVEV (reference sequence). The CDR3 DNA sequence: TGTGCCAGCAGTTTAGCCCTGGGGCCTAATCAGCCCCAGCATTTT. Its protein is CASSLALGPNQPQHF.

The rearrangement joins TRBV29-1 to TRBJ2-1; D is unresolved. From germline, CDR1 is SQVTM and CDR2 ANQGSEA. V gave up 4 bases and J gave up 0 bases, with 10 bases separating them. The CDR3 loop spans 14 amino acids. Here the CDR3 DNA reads TGCAGCGTTGGTCACAAGAGCTCCTACAATGAGCAGTTCTTC. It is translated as CSVGHKSSYNEQFF.

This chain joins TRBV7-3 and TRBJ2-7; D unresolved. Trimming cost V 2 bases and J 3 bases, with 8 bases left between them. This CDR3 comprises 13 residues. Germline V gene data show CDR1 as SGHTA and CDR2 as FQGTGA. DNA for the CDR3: TGTGCCAGCAGCTTAGGGTTTGGCTACGAGCAGTACTTC. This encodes CASSLGFGYEQYF.

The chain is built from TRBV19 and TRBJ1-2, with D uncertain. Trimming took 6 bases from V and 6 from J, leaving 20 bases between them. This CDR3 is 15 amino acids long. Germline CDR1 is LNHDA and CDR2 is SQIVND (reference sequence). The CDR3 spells CASSSPIGGKHGYTF. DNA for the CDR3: TGTGCCAGTAGCTCTCCGATTGGAGGGAAACATGGCTACACCTTC. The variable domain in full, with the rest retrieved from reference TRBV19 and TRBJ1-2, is DGGITQSPKYLFRKEGQNVTLSCEQNLNHDAMYWYRQDPGQGLRLIYYSQIVNDFQKGDIAEGYSVSREKKESFPLTVTSAQKNPTAFYLCASSSPIGGKHGYTFGSGTRLTVV.

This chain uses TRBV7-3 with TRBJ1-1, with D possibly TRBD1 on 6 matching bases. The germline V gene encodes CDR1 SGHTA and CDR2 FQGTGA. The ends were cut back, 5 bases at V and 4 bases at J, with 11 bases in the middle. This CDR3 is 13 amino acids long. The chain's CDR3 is CASSGGLGTEAFF. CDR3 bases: TGTGCCAGCAGCGGGGGGCTTGGCACTGAAGCTTTCTTT.

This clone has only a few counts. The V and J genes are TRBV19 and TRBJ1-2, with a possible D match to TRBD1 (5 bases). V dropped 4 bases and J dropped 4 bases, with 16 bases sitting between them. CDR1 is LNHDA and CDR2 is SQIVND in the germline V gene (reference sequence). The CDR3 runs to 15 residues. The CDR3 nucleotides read TGTGCCAGTAGTACGACCCTTAGGCAGGGCTATGGCTACACCTTC. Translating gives CASSTTLRQGYGYTF.

The CDR3 bases are TGTGCCAGCAGCCAACCGGGACAGTATAATTCACCCCTCCACTTT. Protein sequence: CASSQPGQYNSPLHF. The genes are TRBV5-6 and TRBJ1-6, with 7 bases identical to TRBD1. V was pared by 4 bases and J by 4 bases, with 5 bases of the junction left unmatched. Germline V gene data show CDR1 as SGHDT and CDR2 as YYEEEE. CDR3 length: 15 residues.

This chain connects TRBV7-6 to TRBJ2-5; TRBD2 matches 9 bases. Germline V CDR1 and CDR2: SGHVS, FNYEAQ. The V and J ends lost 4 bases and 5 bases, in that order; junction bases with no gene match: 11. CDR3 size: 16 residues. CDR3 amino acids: CASSSRQRGDGETQYF. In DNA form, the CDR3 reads TGTGCCAGCAGCTCCCGACAGCGGGGGGACGGGGAGACCCAGTACTTC.

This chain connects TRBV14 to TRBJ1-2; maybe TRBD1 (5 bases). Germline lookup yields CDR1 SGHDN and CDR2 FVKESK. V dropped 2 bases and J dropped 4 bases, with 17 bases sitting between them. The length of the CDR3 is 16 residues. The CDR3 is CASSQRSGTWIYGYTF. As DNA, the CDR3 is TGTGCCAGCAGCCAAAGGTCCGGGACTTGGATCTATGGCTACACCTTC.

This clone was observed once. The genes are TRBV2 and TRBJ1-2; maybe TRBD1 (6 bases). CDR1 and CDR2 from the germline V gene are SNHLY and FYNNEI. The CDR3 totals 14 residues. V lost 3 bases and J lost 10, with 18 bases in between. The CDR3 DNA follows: TGTGCCAGCAGTGACCTTTCGACAGGAAGTGACTACACCTTC. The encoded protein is CASSDLSTGSDYTF.

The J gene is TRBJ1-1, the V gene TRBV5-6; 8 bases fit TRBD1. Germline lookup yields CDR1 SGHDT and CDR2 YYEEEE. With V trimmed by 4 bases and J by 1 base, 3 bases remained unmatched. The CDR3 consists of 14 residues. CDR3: CASSTGTGNTEAFF. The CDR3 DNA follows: TGTGCCAGCAGCACCGGGACAGGGAACACTGAAGCTTTCTTT.

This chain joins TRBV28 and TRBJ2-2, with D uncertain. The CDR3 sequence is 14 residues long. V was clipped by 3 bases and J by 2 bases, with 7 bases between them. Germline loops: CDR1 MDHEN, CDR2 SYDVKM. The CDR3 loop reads CASSFGHNTGELFF. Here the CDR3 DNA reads TGTGCCAGCAGTTTCGGGCACAACACCGGGGAGCTGTTTTTT.

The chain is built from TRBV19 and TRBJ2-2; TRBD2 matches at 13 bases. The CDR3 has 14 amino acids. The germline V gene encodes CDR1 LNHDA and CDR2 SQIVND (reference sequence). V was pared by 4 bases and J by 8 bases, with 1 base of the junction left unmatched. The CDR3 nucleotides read TGTGCCAGTAGTACGGGACTAGCGGGGGGGGAGCTGTTTTTT. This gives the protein CASSTGLAGGELFF.